Each of the 9 T cell receptor beta chains below was sequenced from the same sample in a study of cytomegalovirus exposure and HLA in healthy donors. PCR amplification relied on 60 Vbeta primers (plus 13 Jbeta primers). Sequenced by immunoSEQ multiplex PCR; TCRdb stores in-frame clones only, minus some. The repertoire includes about 190,000 clones, around 85% of them detected once, and 6.3% sits in the top ten. Sequences were obtained from PBMCs. These receptor sequences come from a man aged 40-55 years in good health and CMV-seropositive.

The chain is built from TRBV27 and TRBJ2-3; tentatively, D is TRBD2 (6 bases). Trimming removed 6 bases from V and 2 bases from J, with 12 bases in between. Germline CDR1 and CDR2: MNHEY and SMNVEV (reference sequence). The CDR3 is 14 residues long. The CDR3 is CASRRGRYTDTQYF. CDR3 coding DNA: TGTGCCAGCAGGCGGGGCAGGTACACAGATACGCAGTATTTT.

The chain carries TRBV27 and TRBJ1-2; 7 bases line up with TRBD1. J lost 2 bases, V lost 10 bases, and 4 bases had no gene match. Germline CDR1 is MNHEY and CDR2 is SMNVEV (reference sequence). The CDR3 covers 12 residues. Here the CDR3 DNA reads TGTGCCACCCAGACAGGGAACTATGGCTACACCTTC. Amino acid sequence: CATQTGNYGYTF.

This clone is a singleton in its sample. The rearrangement joins TRBV5-1 to TRBJ1-5; 8 bases fit TRBD1. Germline V CDR1 and CDR2: SGHRS, YFSETQ. V lost 3 bases to trimming and J lost 5 bases; unmatched junction nucleotides: 7. This CDR3 contains 15 residues. The CDR3 loop is CASSWQGALDQPQHF. The CDR3 region has the DNA TGCGCCAGCAGCTGGCAGGGGGCCCTCGATCAGCCCCAGCATTTT.

Only one count was recorded for this clone. V is TRBV9 and J is TRBJ1-2; TRBD1 is a possible D gene (6 bases). CDR1 SGDLS and CDR2 YYNGEE come from the germline V gene. V lost 0 bases and J 3 bases, leaving 15 bases between the germline ends. The CDR3 runs 16 residues. The CDR3 protein is CASSVDTGSYHYGYTF. CDR3 in DNA: TGTGCCAGCAGCGTAGATACAGGGTCATACCACTATGGCTACACCTTC.

There are a few counts of this clone. The V call is TRBV2, the J call TRBJ1-1; D may be TRBD1 (6 bases). The CDR3 totals 13 residues. CDR1 and CDR2 from the germline V gene are SNHLY and FYNNEI. V dropped 10 bases and J dropped 0 bases, with 12 bases sitting between them. The CDR3, as DNA: TGTGCCACCAACAGGGTGTTGAACACTGAAGCTTTCTTT. It is translated as CATNRVLNTEAFF.

The chain couples TRBV2 to TRBJ1-5; 7 nucleotides agree with TRBD1. The CDR3 length is 17 residues. The germline gives CDR1 SNHLY, CDR2 FYNNEI. Unmatched junction bases numbered 15, after V lost 0 bases and J lost 10 bases. CDR3 in amino acids: CASSEALQRTGRIPQHF. The CDR3 DNA reads TGTGCCAGCAGTGAAGCGCTTCAGAGGACAGGAAGAATCCCCCAGCATTTT.

The chain joins TRBV5-4 to TRBJ2-5; 7 bases map to TRBD2. Germline V gene lookup returns CDR1 SGHNT and CDR2 YYREEE (reference sequence). The V and J ends lost 4 bases and 3 bases, in that order; junction bases with no gene match: 6. This CDR3 has 14 amino acids. The DNA of the CDR3 is TGTGCCAGCAGCCCGACTAGCTCAAAAGAGACCCAGTACTTC. As protein: CASSPTSSKETQYF.

A word on this clone: This same CDR3 is encoded by further DNA sequences in the sample. This chain connects TRBV9 to TRBJ2-6; D might be TRBD1 (6 bases). CDR1 and CDR2 (germline): SGDLS, YYNGEE. This CDR3 spans 17 amino acids. V was pared by 1 base and J by 0 bases, with 11 bases between. The CDR3 sequence is CASSVYLGGSGANVLTF. Here the CDR3 DNA reads TGTGCCAGCAGCGTATACCTAGGGGGCTCTGGGGCCAACGTCCTGACTTTC.

The CDR3 sequence is CASSIRDRGPYEQYF. DNA of the CDR3: TGTGCCAGCAGCATCCGGGACAGGGGCCCCTACGAGCAGTACTTC. The chain recombines TRBV7-2 with TRBJ2-7; 10 bases are shared with TRBD1. The CDR3 has 15 amino acids. After removal of 5 bases from V and 2 bases from J, the junction contained 6 bases not matched to a gene. Germline CDR1 reads SGHTA; CDR2 reads FQGNSA.